This T cell receptor beta chain is from a study of cytomegalovirus exposure and HLA in healthy donors. Overall study: A data release that came early held approximately 85 million unique TCRs from HLA-typed donors. When 398 donors were genotyped, 80% to 90% of them were found to fall in the Caucasian-associated ancestry cluster. Study observations and caveats: Across all donors, roughly uniform sequencing depth was an assumption of the presence/absence analyses. In terms of immune exposure information, only CMV serostatus was available.

For this clone: Its antigen is unknown.

V shed 0 bases and J shed 9 bases, with 16 bases lying between them. This CDR3 spans 15 amino acids. CDR1 SGHRS and CDR2 YFSETQ come from the germline V gene. This PCR relied on a set of 60 Vbeta primers and 13 Jbeta primers. Sequenced by immunoSEQ multiplex PCR; TCRdb stores in-frame clones only, minus some. The sample lists about 190,000 clones, 70% to 90% occurring once. Sequencing was performed on PBMCs. J is TRBJ2-1 and V is TRBV5-1; D may be TRBD1 (5 bases). This receptor was obtained from a woman in her thirties in good health and CMV-seronegative. CDR3 sequence (DNA): TGCGCCAGCAGCTTGGGAAGGCCCACTCAGGGTGAGCAGTTCTTC. This encodes CASSLGRPTQGEQFF. The full variable domain, its missing parts supplied by reference TRBV5-1 and TRBJ2-1, is KAGVTQTPRYLIKTRGQQVTLSCSPISGHRSVSWYQQTPGQGLQFLFEYFSETQRNKGNFPGRFSGRQFSNSRSEMNVSTLELGDSALYLCASSLGRPTQGEQFFGPGTRLTVL.